Shown below are 7 T cell receptor beta chains from a single sample sequenced in a study of blood T cell repertoires in COVID-19. Clones were sequenced by immunoSEQ multiplex PCR, and TCRdb holds only the in-frame ones, with some missing. The repertoire consists of about 160,000 clones, with roughly 84% occurring once and the leading ten covering 7%. The sequenced material came from PBMCs or T cells enriched from blood (not recorded which). The source of these receptors is a woman aged 45-65 years who had recovered from COVID-19.

The table lists this clone with a count of one. V usage is TRBV3-1 (or the pseudogene TRBV3-2) and J usage is TRBJ2-1; 10 positions match TRBD2. From germline, CDR1 is LGHDT and CDR2 YNNKEL (reference sequence). This CDR3 contains 18 residues. Trimming at V came to 1 base and at J to 3 bases, leaving 9 bases not matched to a gene. The CDR3 loop is CASSQVVGWTSGYNEQFF. For the CDR3, the DNA is TGTGCCAGCAGCCAAGTGGTTGGGTGGACTAGCGGCTACAATGAGCAGTTCTTC.

This clone has just one count. The chain is built from TRBV19 and TRBJ2-5; 15 positions match TRBD2. This CDR3 has 18 amino acids. With 4 bases clipped from V and 5 bases from J, the junction kept 11 bases outside the gene matches. Germline assignment: CDR1 LNHDA and CDR2 SQIVND (reference sequence). This CDR3 is CASSSGLAGGNRPETQYF. CDR3 DNA: TGTGCCAGTAGTAGCGGACTAGCGGGAGGGAACCGTCCGGAGACCCAGTACTTC.

The chain couples TRBV9 to TRBJ1-2, with 7 bases matching TRBD1. Germline V CDR1 and CDR2: SGDLS, YYNGEE. The CDR3 loop spans 16 amino acids. Unmatched junction bases numbered 5, after V lost 0 bases and J lost 0 bases. The CDR3: CASSVVSQGANYGYTF. The DNA of the CDR3 is TGTGCCAGCAGCGTAGTGTCTCAGGGGGCTAACTATGGCTACACCTTC. The full variable domain, with the rest looked up from reference TRBV9 and TRBJ1-2, is DSGVTQTPKHLITATGQRVTLRCSPRSGDLSVYWYQQSLDQGLQFLIQYYNGEERAKGNILERFSAQQFPDLHSELNLSSLELGDSALYFCASSVVSQGANYGYTFGSGTRLTVV.

The genes are TRBV7-6 and TRBJ1-1, with D possibly being TRBD1 (6 bases). The ends were cut back, 1 base at V and 0 bases at J, with 12 bases in the middle. Germline V gives CDR1 SGHVS, CDR2 FNYEAQ. The CDR3 runs to 16 residues. The CDR3: CASSLGTARVNTEAFF. CDR3 in DNA: TGTGCCAGCAGCTTAGGGACAGCTCGGGTGAACACTGAAGCTTTCTTT.

The rearrangement joins TRBV30 to TRBJ2-5; D is unresolved. The CDR3 is 13 amino acids. The germline V gene has CDR1 GTSNPN and CDR2 SVGIG (reference sequence). V was cut by 0 bases and J by 2 bases, with 7 bases left in between. Here the CDR3 DNA reads TGTGCCTGGAGTGTAGGAGCGCAAGAGACCCAGTACTTC. Amino acids: CAWSVGAQETQYF.

The V and J genes are TRBV3-1 (or the pseudogene TRBV3-2) and TRBJ1-1; a weak D match, TRBD1 (6 bases). The germline CDR1 and CDR2 sequences are LGHDT and YNNKEL (reference sequence). Trimming shortened V by 4 bases and J by 1 base, and 16 bases separated the two germline ends. The CDR3 contains 16 residues. CDR3 sequence reads: CASSPTQGQRNTEAFF. The CDR3 nucleotides read TGTGCCAGCAGCCCGACCCAGGGACAAAGGAACACTGAAGCTTTCTTT.

The CDR3 coding sequence is TGTGCCTGGAGGGAGGGAGCCTCCACCGGGGAGCTGTTTTTT. Its translation: CAWREGASTGELFF. J is TRBJ2-2 and V is TRBV30, with a possible D match to TRBD2 (6 bases). The germline V gene has CDR1 GTSNPN and CDR2 SVGIG (reference sequence). This CDR3 is built from 14 residues. V shed 3 bases and J shed 4 bases, with 12 bases lying between them.